This T cell receptor beta chain was retrieved from a study of low-dose radiotherapy and immunotherapy resistance in tumors. For the study at large: Oral administration of aspirin 300 mg daily occurred for four cycles, commencing at cycle 1 day 1.

Ten or more counts support this clonotype. With TRAV- and TRBV-specific primers, first-strand cDNA was made, covering the alpha and beta chains. For amplifying TCRs, the PCR ran for 20 to 25 cycles with Phusion, which was used together with a constant-region primer and the adapter on the V primers. MiXCR, run by TCRdb on the reads, gives a single entry per CDR3 protein. Among around 90,000 distinct CDR3 sequences, 15% to 20% were seen once, and the ten largest hold about 5.5%. Time point of the sample: before trial treatment. The germline V and J ends were trimmed by 0 bases and 2 bases, with 13 bases remaining between them. Germline V gives CDR1 DFQATT, CDR2 SNEGSKA (reference sequence). This CDR3 spans 15 amino acids.

This chain uses TRBV20-1 with TRBJ1-1; perhaps TRBD1 as D (6 bases). This sample comprised PBMCs, obtained before treatment. The source of this sequence is a male donor with prostate cancer. CDR3 sequence: CSARDRGGTNTEAFF. CDR3 nucleotides: TGCAGTGCTAGAGATCGAGGGGGAACAAACACTGAAGCTTTCTTT.